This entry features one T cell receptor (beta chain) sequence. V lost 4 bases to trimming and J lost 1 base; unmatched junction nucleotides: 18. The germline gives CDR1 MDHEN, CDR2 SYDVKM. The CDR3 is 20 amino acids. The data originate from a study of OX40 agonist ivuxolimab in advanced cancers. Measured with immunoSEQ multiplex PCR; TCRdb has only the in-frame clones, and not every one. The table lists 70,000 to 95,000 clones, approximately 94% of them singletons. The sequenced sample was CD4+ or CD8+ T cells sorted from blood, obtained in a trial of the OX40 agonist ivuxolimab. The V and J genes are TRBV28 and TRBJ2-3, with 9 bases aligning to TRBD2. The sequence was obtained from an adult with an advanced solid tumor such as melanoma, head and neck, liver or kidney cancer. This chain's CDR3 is CASSSPPGAGGPRGTDTQYF. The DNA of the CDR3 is TGTGCCAGCAGTTCCCCCCCGGGCGCGGGGGGGCCTCGGGGCACAGATACGCAGTATTTT.